Listed here are 30 T cell receptor beta chains from one sample, sequenced in a study of blood T cell repertoires in COVID-19. Some clones are missing from TCRdb's copy, which holds only in-frame ones; the method was immunoSEQ multiplex PCR. The repertoire holds around 170,000 clones, with about 87% as singletons. Sequencing used peripheral blood. The origin of the receptors is a woman aged 25 to 39 with acute or convalescent COVID-19.

The chain employs TRBV29-1 and TRBJ1-1; 7 bases map to TRBD1. Germline V gene data show CDR1 as SQVTM and CDR2 as ANQGSEA. The junction had 11 bases not matched to a gene; V was cut back by 1 base and J by 12 bases. The CDR3 loop spans 13 amino acids. CDR3 amino acids: CSVEVGQGGITFF. CDR3 DNA sequence: TGCAGCGTTGAAGTCGGTCAGGGGGGAATTACTTTCTTT.

The rearrangement joins TRBV19 to TRBJ1-4; D call uncertain. Trimming shortened V by 5 bases and J by 7 bases, and 5 bases separated the two germline ends. The CDR3 runs 11 residues. CDR1 is LNHDA, CDR2 SQIVND, per germline (reference sequence). Written as DNA, the CDR3 is TGTGCCAGTAGTTTCGGTGAAAAACTGTTTTTT. It is translated as CASSFGEKLFF.

The rearrangement uses TRBV5-1 and TRBJ2-3; D is unresolved. Germline values: CDR1 SGHRS, CDR2 YFSETQ. Trimming removed 0 bases from V and 1 base from J, with 6 bases in between. The CDR3 runs 14 residues. The CDR3 reads CASSLASGTDTQYF. CDR3 DNA sequence: TGCGCCAGCAGCTTGGCCAGTGGCACAGATACGCAGTATTTT.

The chain couples TRBV3-1 (or the pseudogene TRBV3-2) to TRBJ1-1, with TRBD1 matching 8 bases. From germline, CDR1 is LGHDT and CDR2 YNNKEL (reference sequence). The J segment lost 5 bases and the V segment lost 4 bases, leaving 9 bases of the junction unmatched. The CDR3 length is 15 residues. CDR3 DNA sequence: TGTGCCAGCAGCCGATCTCCAGGGGGCAGTACTGAAGCTTTCTTT. It is translated as CASSRSPGGSTEAFF.

Only a few counts were recorded for this clone. V is TRBV5-5 and J is TRBJ1-5; perhaps TRBD1 as D (5 bases). Germline V gives CDR1 SGHKS, CDR2 YYEKEE (reference sequence). With 0 bases removed from V and 3 bases from J, the gap between germline ends came to 10 bases. The length of the CDR3 is 15 residues. The CDR3 loop reads CASSLGTGLNQPQHF. CDR3 nucleotide sequence: TGTGCCAGCAGCTTGGGAACAGGCCTCAATCAGCCCCAGCATTTT.

V usage is TRBV4-2 and J usage is TRBJ1-1; D gene ambiguous. Germline CDR1 and CDR2: LGHNA and YNFKEQ. CDR3 size: 12 residues. The V gene lost 4 bases and the J gene lost 4 bases, with 7 bases spanning the gap. The CDR3 sequence is CASSRLATEAFF. The CDR3 coding sequence is TGTGCCAGCAGCCGGCTTGCCACTGAAGCTTTCTTT.

The J gene is TRBJ1-2, the V gene TRBV30; D is unresolved. Trimming cost V 0 bases and J 4 bases, with 9 bases left between them. The CDR3 length is 13 residues. CDR1 is GTSNPN and CDR2 is SVGIG in the germline V gene (reference sequence). The CDR3 here is CAWSVLVSYGYTF. CDR3 DNA sequence: TGTGCCTGGAGTGTATTGGTCAGCTATGGCTACACCTTC.

This clone showed up just once. The chain uses TRBV27 and TRBJ1-2, with a possible D match to TRBD1 (5 bases). Trimming took 1 base from V and 4 from J, leaving 16 bases between them. This CDR3 comprises 16 residues. The V gene's germline CDR1 is MNHEY and CDR2 SMNVEV (reference sequence). The CDR3 coding sequence is TGTGCCAGCAGTTTATTTCGACAGATGCTAGGCTATGGCTACACCTTC. This translates into CASSLFRQMLGYGYTF.

This clone has only one observation. The gene calls are TRBV27 and TRBJ1-1; D might be TRBD1 (5 bases). CDR1 and CDR2 from the germline V gene are MNHEY and SMNVEV (reference sequence). The CDR3 spans 12 residues. V was shortened by 3 bases and J by 8 bases, with 10 bases between the two germline ends. The CDR3: CASSFRGGEAFF. DNA for the CDR3: TGTGCCAGCAGTTTCCGCGGGGGGGAAGCTTTCTTT.

The rearrangement links TRBV28 to TRBJ2-1, with 8 positions matching TRBD2. The CDR3 consists of 17 residues. The trim removed 4 bases at V and 0 bases at J, leaving 8 bases unmatched. Per germline, CDR1 MDHEN and CDR2 SYDVKM. CDR3 sequence (DNA): TGTGCCAGCAGTTCGGGAGGGCGGGAAAGCTCCTACAATGAGCAGTTCTTC. Amino acids: CASSSGGRESSYNEQFF.

The chain combines TRBV10-1 with TRBJ2-2; D may be TRBD2 (6 bases). CDR3 length: 15 amino acids. The germline gives CDR1 WNHNN, CDR2 SYGVQD (reference sequence). V lost 3 bases, J lost 0 bases, and 8 bases lay in between. This CDR3 reads CASSEAGSNTGELFF. CDR3 DNA: TGCGCCAGCAGTGAAGCGGGTTCGAACACCGGGGAGCTGTTTTTT.

This chain connects TRBV15 to TRBJ2-7; no clear D. V shed 0 bases and J shed 3 bases, with 9 bases lying between them. CDR1 and CDR2 from the germline V gene are LNHNV and YYDKDF (reference sequence). CDR3 length equals 14 residues. The CDR3 DNA reads as TGTGCCACCAGCAGAGATGTGGTTAGCTACGAGCAGTACTTC. This codes for CATSRDVVSYEQYF. Supplemented by reference TRBV15 and TRBJ2-7, the full variable domain reads DAMVIQNPRYQVTQFGKPVTLSCSQTLNHNVMYWYQQKSSQAPKLLFHYYDKDFNNEADTPDNFQSRRPNTSFCFLDIRSPGLGDTAMYLCATSRDVVSYEQYFGPGTRLTVT.

The gene calls are TRBV3-1 (or the pseudogene TRBV3-2) and TRBJ2-2; D is possibly TRBD2 (6 bases). Germline V gives CDR1 LGHDT, CDR2 YNNKEL (reference sequence). The V end was cut by 0 bases, the J end by 12 bases, with 14 bases between. The CDR3 contains 14 residues. The CDR3 nucleotides are TGTGCCAGCAGCCAAGATCGGTGGGGACTCCAGCTGTTTTTT. Its protein is CASSQDRWGLQLFF.

The chain has TRBV24-1 and TRBJ2-3; 9 nucleotides line up with TRBD2. The CDR3 spans 16 residues. V was clipped by 3 bases and J by 8 bases; unmatched bases: 11. Germline-derived CDR1 and CDR2 are KGHDR and SFDVKD. The CDR3 sequence is CATSDRRGGRAGTQYF. CDR3 nucleotides: TGTGCCACCAGTGATAGGAGGGGCGGGAGGGCCGGTACGCAGTATTTT.

The J gene is TRBJ2-3, the V gene TRBV5-1; TRBD1 matches 10 bases. Losses at the gene ends were 0 bases for V and 6 bases for J; bases not matched to a gene: 7. Germline V gives CDR1 SGHRS, CDR2 YFSETQ. The CDR3 totals 16 residues. The CDR3 DNA reads TGCGCCAGCAGCTTGGACAACGGGGGACAGGGGGATACGCAGTATTTT. It specifies CASSLDNGGQGDTQYF.

The chain carries TRBV6-4 and TRBJ2-5, with D possibly matching TRBD2 (5 bases). Germline CDR1 reads MRHNA; CDR2 reads SNTAGT. The CDR3 spans 13 residues. Trimming shortened V by 8 bases and J by 2 bases, and 12 bases separated the two germline ends. In nucleotides, the CDR3 is TGTGCCAGCGTAGGAGGACGACAAGAGACCCAGTACTTC. This translates into CASVGGRQETQYF.

This clone appeared a few times. The CDR3 loop reads CASSPLPSAADTQYF. CDR3 DNA: TGTGCCAGCTCACCCCTCCCTAGCGCGGCAGATACGCAGTATTTT. V and J are TRBV18 and TRBJ2-3; the D gene is possibly TRBD2 (6 bases). Germline CDR1 reads KGHSH; CDR2 reads LQKENI. V dropped 3 bases and J dropped 4 bases, with 14 bases sitting between them. This CDR3 has 15 residues.

The gene calls are TRBV5-1 and TRBJ2-7; 8 positions agree with TRBD2. The CDR3 is 16 amino acids. Trimming removed 5 bases from V and 6 bases from J; junction bases left unmatched: 16. Germline V gene sequence: CDR1 SGHRS, CDR2 YFSETQ. The CDR3 coding sequence is TGCGCCAGCAGTATGCACCATCCGGGACTAGGCTTCGAGCAGTACTTC. Its translation: CASSMHHPGLGFEQYF.

This clone was recorded only once. The CDR3 sequence: CASSSRGESRSEQFF. The CDR3 DNA is TGTGCCAGCAGCTCCCGGGGGGAGTCCCGCAGTGAGCAGTTCTTC. V gene TRBV9 combines with J gene TRBJ2-1, with 7 bases that match TRBD2. V was clipped by 4 bases and J by 9 bases; unmatched bases: 13. The CDR3 has 15 residues. Germline loops: CDR1 SGDLS, CDR2 YYNGEE.

The chain employs TRBV28 and TRBJ2-5; D not certain. CDR1 and CDR2 (germline): MDHEN, SYDVKM. The V and J ends lost 6 bases and 1 base respectively, with 6 bases between them. The CDR3 contains 12 residues. The CDR3 protein is CASRRFQETQYF. The CDR3 bases are TGTGCCAGCAGGCGCTTCCAAGAGACCCAGTACTTC.

The chain recombines TRBV7-2 with TRBJ2-7; the match to TRBD2 covers 12 bases. V lost 5 bases to trimming and J lost 3 bases; unmatched junction nucleotides: 2. The CDR3 length is 14 residues. The germline V gene has CDR1 SGHTA and CDR2 FQGNSA. CDR3: CASSRTSGDYEQYF. In DNA, the CDR3 is TGTGCCAGCAGCCGGACTAGCGGGGACTACGAGCAGTACTTC.

The sample holds a few counts of this clone. The chain joins TRBV11-2 to TRBJ2-3; 9 bases are shared with TRBD1. Germline V CDR1 and CDR2: SGHAT, FQNNGV. V lost 6 bases and J lost 3; bases outside the gene matches: 10. This CDR3 comprises 16 residues. CDR3 sequence (DNA): TGTGCCAGCAGACTAAACAGGGGGCGAAGGACAGATACGCAGTATTTT. It codes for CASRLNRGRRTDTQYF. Using reference TRBV11-2 and TRBJ2-3 for the parts outside the CDR3, the full variable domain is EAGVAQSPRYKIIEKRQSVAFWCNPISGHATLYWYQQILGQGPKLLIQFQNNGVVDDSQLPKDRFSAERLKGVDSTLKIQPAKLEDSAVYLCASRLNRGRRTDTQYFGPGTRLTVL.

This sequence joins TRBV11-2 and TRBJ2-1, with a tentative D call TRBD1 (5 bases). The CDR3 has 14 residues. Germline CDR1 and CDR2: SGHAT and FQNNGV. V lost 5 bases, J lost 7 bases, and 15 bases lay in between. CDR3 amino acids: CASSPLRPGNEQFF. CDR3 in DNA: TGTGCCAGCAGCCCGCTCAGGCCAGGGAATGAGCAGTTCTTC.

The genes are TRBV6-4 and TRBJ2-3; D ambiguous. Germline-derived CDR1 and CDR2 are MRHNA and SNTAGT. The CDR3 is made up of 14 amino acids. V was clipped by 5 bases and J by 7 bases, with 16 bases between them. The CDR3 here is CASSPNYPSNTQYF. In DNA, the CDR3 is TGTGCCAGCAGTCCTAACTACCCTTCCAATACGCAGTATTTT.

This chain links TRBV2 with TRBJ2-7; a possible D gene is TRBD2 (5 bases). This CDR3 has 12 amino acids. V lost 7 bases, J lost 4 bases, and 11 bases lay in between. CDR1 SNHLY and CDR2 FYNNEI come from the germline V gene. This CDR3 is CASKQLGYEQYF. Written as DNA, the CDR3 is TGTGCCAGCAAACAACTAGGGTACGAGCAGTACTTC. The full variable domain, in which reference TRBV2 and TRBJ2-7 provide the parts outside the CDR3, is EPEVTQTPSHQVTQMGQEVILRCVPISNHLYFYWYRQILGQKVEFLVSFYNNEISEKSEIFDDQFSVERPDGSNFTLKIRSTKLEDSAMYFCASKQLGYEQYFGPGTRLTVT.

In this sample, this clone turned up a few times. V gene TRBV2 combines with J gene TRBJ2-3, with D hard to call. This CDR3 is built from 13 residues. Trimming took 1 base from V and 3 from J, leaving 5 bases between them. Germline V gene sequence: CDR1 SNHLY, CDR2 FYNNEI. In nucleotides, the CDR3 is TGTGCCAGCAGTGAAGGGCCGACAGATACGCAGTATTTT. Its translation is CASSEGPTDTQYF.

The chain joins TRBV28 to TRBJ1-1; the D gene is possibly TRBD1 (6 bases). The germline CDR1 and CDR2 sequences are MDHEN and SYDVKM. CDR3 size: 15 residues. V lost 4 bases, J lost 2 bases, and 14 bases lay in between. The CDR3, as DNA: TGTGCCAGCAGTTCACAGGGTAAGGGAAACACTGAAGCTTTCTTT. The encoded protein is CASSSQGKGNTEAFF. Combining the CDR3 with reference TRBV28 and TRBJ1-1 gives the whole variable domain DVKVTQSSRYLVKRTGEKVFLECVQDMDHENMFWYRQDPGLGLRLIYFSYDVKMKEKGDIPEGYSVSREKKERFSLILESASTNQTSMYLCASSSQGKGNTEAFFGQGTRLTVV.

This clone was detected once. The V and J genes are TRBV18 and TRBJ2-1; possible D gene TRBD1, 5 bases. Trimming stripped 6 bases from V and 7 bases from J, with 19 bases between. The CDR3 is made up of 15 amino acids. In germline, CDR1 is KGHSH, CDR2 LQKENI. CDR3 loop: CASSATPGWGNEQFF. CDR3 coding DNA: TGTGCCAGCTCCGCTACTCCAGGGTGGGGAAATGAGCAGTTCTTC.

V gene TRBV2 combines with J gene TRBJ1-6; no definite D call. V gave up 7 bases and J gave up 10 bases, with 8 bases separating them. This CDR3 contains 11 residues. Germline V gene sequence: CDR1 SNHLY, CDR2 FYNNEI. The CDR3 DNA reads TGTGCCAGCATGAGCGGATCACCCCTCCACTTT. Translated, it gives CASMSGSPLHF.

This rearrangement joins TRBV2 to TRBJ2-2; D might be TRBD1 (6 bases). Trimming stripped 7 bases from V and 0 bases from J, with 9 bases between. The CDR3 consists of 14 residues. Germline assignment: CDR1 SNHLY and CDR2 FYNNEI. The CDR3 reads CASKGTTNTGELFF. The CDR3 DNA is TGTGCCAGCAAGGGGACAACGAACACCGGGGAGCTGTTTTTT.